These 19 T cell receptor beta chains share one sample of origin, sequenced in a study of T cells in Graves' hyperthyroidism and ophthalmopathy. The TCR beta CDR3 regions underwent amplification using RNA transcripts as the source. Carried out on the TCR CDR3, a first-round RT-PCR used the HTBI primer set. TCRdb redid the calling of the multiplex PCR reads with MiXCR, one entry per CDR3 protein. This sample carries more than 500,000 distinct CDR3 sequences, around 15% of them seen once, and the ten largest clones take 11% to 15%. The sample comprised blood. The receptors were sampled from a woman aged 40 to 55 with Graves' hyperthyroidism.

This clonotype was seen repeatedly, ten times or more. V and J are TRBV2 and TRBJ2-2, with D possibly being TRBD1 (6 bases). CDR3 length equals 17 residues. The germline V gene encodes CDR1 SNHLY and CDR2 FYNNEI. V lost 3 bases, J lost 1 base, and 15 bases lay in between. The CDR3 nucleotides are TGTGCCAGCAGTGAGGGATTGACAGGCTTGAACACCGGGGAGCTGTTTTTT. Its protein is CASSEGLTGLNTGELFF.

This clonotype was found many times. V usage is TRBV28 and J usage is TRBJ2-1; D perhaps matches TRBD2 (5 bases). There are 14 residues in the CDR3. V shed 5 bases and J shed 8 bases, with 16 bases lying between them. Looked up from germline, CDR1 is MDHEN and CDR2 is SYDVKM. The CDR3 spells CASSLLTRHDEQFF. In DNA, the CDR3 is TGTGCCAGCAGTCTCTTAACTAGGCACGATGAGCAGTTCTTC. Full variable domain (outside the CDR3, taken from reference TRBV28 and TRBJ2-1): DVKVTQSSRYLVKRTGEKVFLECVQDMDHENMFWYRQDPGLGLRLIYFSYDVKMKEKGDIPEGYSVSREKKERFSLILESASTNQTSMYLCASSLLTRHDEQFFGPGTRLTVL.

The sample holds many counts of this clonotype. V and J are TRBV5-1 and TRBJ2-3; D is perhaps TRBD1 or TRBD2 (5 bases each). V shed 4 bases and J shed 4 bases, with 13 bases lying between them. Germline V gives CDR1 SGHRS, CDR2 YFSETQ. The CDR3 has 14 residues. The CDR3 nucleotides are TGCGCCAGCAGCGCGCCCCGGGGACCAGATACGCAGTATTTT. Translating it yields CASSAPRGPDTQYF.

This clonotype was seen ten or more times. The chain carries TRBV28 and TRBJ2-7; 7 nucleotides match TRBD1. The CDR3 runs to 16 residues. CDR1 and CDR2 from the germline V gene are MDHEN and SYDVKM. J was trimmed by 0 bases and V by 5 bases; bases with no gene match: 10. CDR3 loop: CASSPRTGLSSYEQYF. CDR3 DNA sequence: TGTGCCAGCAGTCCTCGGACAGGCCTTAGCTCCTACGAGCAGTACTTC.

This clonotype was counted only a few times. The CDR3 DNA sequence: TGTGCCTGGAGTTGGGCAGGGACCAATCAGCCCCAGCATTTT. Translating gives CAWSWAGTNQPQHF. The rearrangement links TRBV30 to TRBJ1-5; maybe TRBD1 (5 bases). Trimming stripped 2 bases from V and 3 bases from J, with 11 bases between. The CDR3 consists of 14 residues. CDR1 and CDR2 from the germline V gene are GTSNPN and SVGIG (reference sequence).

At least ten counts were recorded for this clonotype. The chain employs TRBV5-1 and TRBJ2-1; D is perhaps TRBD1 (6 bases). The germline CDR1 and CDR2 sequences are SGHRS and YFSETQ. This CDR3 region has 16 residues. V dropped 2 bases and J dropped 2 bases, with 14 bases sitting between them. The CDR3 region has the DNA TGCGCCAGCAGCTTATCAGGGGCTAGAACCTACAATGAGCAGTTCTTC. Protein product: CASSLSGARTYNEQFF.

This clonotype occurred many times. V and J are TRBV5-1 and TRBJ1-1, with D possibly matching TRBD1 (6 bases). Germline-derived CDR1 and CDR2 are SGHRS and YFSETQ. The CDR3 runs to 14 residues. The V end lost 0 bases, the J end lost 3 bases, and 9 bases lay between the germline ends. CDR3 sequence (DNA): TGCGCCAGCAGCTTGGCCGGGGGCCACACTGAAGCTTTCTTT. This sequence encodes CASSLAGGHTEAFF.

In this sample, this clonotype turned up many times. V gene TRBV18 combines with J gene TRBJ2-3; D remains unclear. V gave up 2 bases and J gave up 0 bases, with 9 bases separating them. Per the germline V gene, CDR1 is KGHSH and CDR2 is LQKENI. The CDR3 sequence is 15 residues long. CDR3 DNA: TGTGCCAGCTCACCATCGGCAGCTAGCACAGATACGCAGTATTTT. Translated, it gives CASSPSAASTDTQYF.

This clonotype was picked up many times. This sequence joins TRBV3-1 and TRBJ2-3; the match to TRBD2 covers 7 bases. Germline lookup yields CDR1 LGHDT and CDR2 YNNKEL (reference sequence). Trimming took 4 bases from V and 0 from J; bases not matched to a gene: 4. The CDR3 length is 15 residues. The CDR3, as DNA: TGTGCCAGCAGCCCTCGGGAGGTCAGCACAGATACGCAGTATTTT. Translation: CASSPREVSTDTQYF.

This clonotype was recorded many times. V and J are TRBV2 and TRBJ1-4; 9 bases fit TRBD1. CDR3 size: 12 residues. V dropped 10 bases and J dropped 5; count of bases not matched to a gene: 2. Germline assignment: CDR1 SNHLY and CDR2 FYNNEI. The CDR3 DNA follows: TGTGCCACCGACAGGGGGAATGAAAAACTGTTTTTT. Translation gives CATDRGNEKLFF.

This clonotype was counted at least ten times. The chain has TRBV7-2 and TRBJ2-2; 9 bases align to TRBD1. CDR1 and CDR2 from the germline V gene are SGHTA and FQGNSA. V lost 4 bases, J lost 2 bases, and 5 bases stayed unmatched. This CDR3 is built from 16 residues. The CDR3 protein is CASSSTGQGNTGELFF. The CDR3 region has the DNA TGTGCCAGCAGCTCTACGGGACAGGGAAACACCGGGGAGCTGTTTTTT.

This clonotype was found many times. The chain couples TRBV28 to TRBJ1-5; TRBD1 might be the D (6 bases). In germline, CDR1 is MDHEN, CDR2 SYDVKM. The CDR3 contains 14 residues. The V end lost 3 bases, the J end lost 6 bases, and 12 bases lay between the germline ends. The CDR3 loop is CASSFSGVTQPQHF. In nucleotides, the CDR3 is TGTGCCAGCAGTTTTTCAGGGGTGACTCAGCCCCAGCATTTT.

The sample holds a few counts of this clonotype. The V call is TRBV20-1, the J call TRBJ1-3; D remains ambiguous. CDR3 size: 13 residues. Trimming removed 5 bases from V and 0 bases from J, with 8 bases in between. In germline, CDR1 is DFQATT, CDR2 SNEGSKA (reference sequence). Written as DNA, the CDR3 is TGCAGTGCTTCGCCAAGCTCTGGAAACACCATATATTTT. This sequence encodes CSASPSSGNTIYF.

This clonotype was seen a few times. The rearrangement uses TRBV15 and TRBJ1-5; D not resolved. CDR1 is LNHNV, CDR2 YYDKDF, per germline (reference sequence). V lost 0 bases to trimming and J lost 7 bases, with 16 bases between them. This CDR3 is 16 amino acids long. The CDR3 bases are TGTGCCACCAGCAGAGATTTTGGGGAAGGGCACCAGCCCCAGCATTTT. This translates into CATSRDFGEGHQPQHF.

The chain recombines TRBV20-1 with TRBJ2-7; 11 bases are a match to TRBD2. Trimming at V came to 6 bases and at J to 3 bases, leaving 7 bases not matched to a gene. Germline V gives CDR1 DFQATT, CDR2 SNEGSKA (reference sequence). There are 14 residues in the CDR3. For the CDR3, the DNA is TGCAGTGCAAATAGCGGGAGGGGATTCTACGAGCAGTACTTC. Protein: CSANSGRGFYEQYF.

This clonotype was detected a few times. Lacking the conserved final phenylalanine or tryptophan, this CDR3 likely reflects a read error. This rearrangement joins TRBV11-3 to TRBJ1-6, with 9 bases lining up with TRBD1. The CDR3 has 14 amino acids. The germline CDR1 and CDR2 sequences are SGHNT and YENEEA. V was clipped by 5 bases and J by 7 bases; unmatched bases: 3. This CDR3 reads CASSPGTGNSPLHL. DNA of the CDR3: TGTGCCAGCAGCCCCGGGACAGGGAATTCACCCCTCCACCTT.

This clonotype was counted ten times or more. This chain uses TRBV6-5 with TRBJ1-1; D remains ambiguous. Germline loops: CDR1 MNHEY, CDR2 SVGAGI. The CDR3 is 14 amino acids. V was clipped by 0 bases and J by 1 base, with 6 bases between them. The CDR3 nucleotides read TGTGCCAGCAGTTACTCCGAGACGAACACTGAAGCTTTCTTT. As protein: CASSYSETNTEAFF.

In its sample, this clonotype was seen many times. V and J are TRBV6-1 and TRBJ2-5, with D unresolved. The CDR3 loop spans 13 amino acids. CDR1 is MNHNS and CDR2 is SASEGT in the germline V gene. V lost 2 bases to trimming and J lost 2 bases, with 6 bases between them. The CDR3 spells CASSEMGQETQYF. DNA of the CDR3: TGTGCCAGCAGTGAAATGGGACAAGAGACCCAGTACTTC.

This clonotype was counted ten times or more. CDR3 DNA: TGTGCCAGCAGCCAAGGAATAGCGGGGCTCACAGATACGCAGTATTTT. It translates to CASSQGIAGLTDTQYF. The gene calls are TRBV3-1 and TRBJ2-3; 8 bases agree with TRBD2. This CDR3 comprises 16 residues. The germline V gene encodes CDR1 LGHDT and CDR2 YNNKEL (reference sequence). J was trimmed by 2 bases and V by 1 base; bases with no gene match: 5.